This TCR beta chain was recovered during a study of blood T cell repertoires in COVID-19 (dated by TCRdb to about 2020). Notes on the research overall: Samples covering the acute and convalescent phases of COVID-19 were provided by collaborators in the United States, Italy and Spain. The prospective study material was composed of cDNA or gDNA derived from T cells, B-cell-depleted T cells, or PBMCs. Samples came from the ongoing ImmuneRACE study (first 160 participants) plus 1,254 subjects from 6 global collaborators. Where available, HLA class I and class II types were obtained from metadata supplied by the sample provider rather than from assay-based typing. The sample metadata nearly always contained a de-identified subject ID, COVID-19 status, age in years and sex. Subjects who had been exposed to COVID-19, were actively infected with it, or had recovered from it provided the deeply sampled blood TCRbeta repertoires that made up the dataset. The repertoires were made available in a free public database intended to serve as a resource for research on the immune response to SARS-CoV-2.

TCRbeta CDR3 regions were amplified from genomic DNA by means of the immunoSEQ Assay, a bias-controlled multiplex PCR. As for how the authors treated the data: The number of nucleated cells in each sample was estimated from the amplification of reference gene primers within the assay. Sequence reads were collapsed and filtered to measure the absolute abundance of every unique TCRbeta CDR3 rearrangement. For each sample, productive Simpson clonality was calculated as the square root of Simpson's diversity index over productive rearrangements. TCRdb carries this immuneACCESS record with in-frame sequences only. Its versions omit some clonotypes, under half of them owing to an unresolved V gene in the studies checked, with the rest unexplained. The D gene and trimming were derived from the DNA, and the V and J assignments and clone size from that table. This sample lists 380,000 or so clones; roughly 90% were detected once. Jointly, the top ten make up 1% to 1.5% of the sample.

Comments on this clone: The antigen this receptor binds is unknown. There are no base qualities to consult, and no much larger clone falls within one base.

On the study overall, not on this receptor specifically: The amount of clinical and demographic metadata varied by source and participant and was provided uncurated.

Whole blood was collected in K2EDTA tubes by collaborating institutions according to the institutions' own protocols. For TCRbeta analysis, collaborator samples were shipped as frozen whole blood, as isolated PBMCs, or as DNA extracted from either sample type. V sheds 5 bases and J sheds 3 bases, leaving 8 bases between their ends. The CDR3 starts with the cysteine, ends with the phenylalanine, and has 12 residues. The retained sequence is limited to the CDR3, 36 bases, with the frame set at the first base. The chain joins TRBV12-3 or TRBV12-4 to TRBJ2-7; the best D guess is TRBD1, with 6 bases matching. The receptor was isolated from a man aged 40-50 years with acute or convalescent COVID-19. Sequenced material: peripheral blood. The CDR3 sequence is CASSPTGYEQYF. The DNA reads as follows: TGTGCCAGCAGTCCGACAGGCTACGAGCAGTACTTC.